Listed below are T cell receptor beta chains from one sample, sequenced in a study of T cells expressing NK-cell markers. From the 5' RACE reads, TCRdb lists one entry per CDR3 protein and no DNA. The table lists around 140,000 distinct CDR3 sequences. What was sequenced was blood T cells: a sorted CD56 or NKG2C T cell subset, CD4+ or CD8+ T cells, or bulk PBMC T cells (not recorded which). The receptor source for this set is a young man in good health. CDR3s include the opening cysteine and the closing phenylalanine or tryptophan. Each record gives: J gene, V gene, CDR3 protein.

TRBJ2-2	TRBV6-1	CASTPRGDTGELFF
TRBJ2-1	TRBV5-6	CASSPGTGRINEQFF
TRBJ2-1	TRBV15	CATSSHSGDYNEQFF
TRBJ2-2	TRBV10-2	CAGGVKNTGELFF
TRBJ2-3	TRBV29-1	CSVGRLAGGRPDTQYF
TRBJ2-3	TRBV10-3	CAISESVASGALDTQYF
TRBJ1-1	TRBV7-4	CASTKTGVNTEAFF
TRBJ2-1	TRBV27	CASRDRGKSEQFF
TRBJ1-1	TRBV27	CASSPGRDYFTEAFF
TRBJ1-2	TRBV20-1	CSARVLAGDPNYGYTF
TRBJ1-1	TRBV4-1	CASSHLSGTGAHTEAFF
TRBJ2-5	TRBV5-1	CASSLTFSGGGETQYF
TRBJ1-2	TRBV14	CASSQFLTGTDGYTF
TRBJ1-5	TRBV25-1	CASTGEDRGRYQPQHF
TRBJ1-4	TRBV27	CASSFGTGGEKLFF
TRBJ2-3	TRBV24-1	CATSPGTARTDTQYF
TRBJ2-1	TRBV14	CASSQDVREIYNEQFF